These T cell receptor beta chains were read from a single sample in a study of early T cells in non-severe SARS-CoV-2 infection. Each CDR3 protein gets one entry after TCRdb re-called the 5' RACE reads with MiXCR. The sample holds approximately 40,000 distinct CDR3 sequences, about 5.7% seen once. The specimen was whole blood, collected at baseline. These receptors were obtained from an adult who was a healthcare worker with PCR-confirmed SARS-CoV-2 infection or an uninfected control (not recorded which). The conserved cysteine and the conserved F or W are not part of the CDR3 here.

TRBV15	TRBJ2-7	ATSGTGAAYEQY
TRBV7-2	TRBJ2-4	ASSSDRGQAKNIQY
TRBV5-1	TRBJ2-6	ASRPQGAGANVLT
TRBV12-3/TRBV12-4	TRBJ1-2	ASSRGHGYT
TRBV6-4	TRBJ2-3	ASSESSAADTQY
TRBV6-5	TRBJ2-3	ASSPLPVAPSGTDTQY
TRBV7-3	TRBJ1-6	ASSSHGGQGNSPLH
TRBV27	TRBJ2-3	ASSLGGTRWRPDTQY
TRBV7-2	TRBJ2-7	VSSLGTGAYEQY
TRBV7-2	TRBJ1-1	ASSPQGGGGLLRLEAF